Below are 14 T cell receptor beta chains sequenced from a single sample in a study of Graves' ophthalmopathy and Graves' hyperthyroidism. RNA transcripts provided the template for amplifying TCR beta CDR3 regions. An opening RT-PCR round employed HTBI primers and preceded a second-round multiplex PCR. TCRdb reprocessed the multiplex PCR reads via MiXCR and lists one record per CDR3 protein. The sample carries 500,000 to 700,000 distinct CDR3 sequences, about 35% recorded once. The sequenced sample was peripheral blood or thyroid tissue (not recorded which). The receptors here all came from an adult man with Graves' hyperthyroidism.

Ten or more counts support this clonotype. The J gene is TRBJ2-5, the V gene TRBV2; no clear D. The length of the CDR3 is 13 residues. V lost 3 bases and J lost 2, with 7 bases in between. CDR1 and CDR2 (germline): SNHLY, FYNNEI. CDR3 loop: CASSEGRQETQYF. The CDR3 bases are TGTGCCAGCAGTGAGGGCAGACAAGAGACCCAGTACTTC.

This clonotype was found a few times. V and J are TRBV7-9 and TRBJ1-1; tentatively, D is TRBD1 (6 bases). This CDR3 comprises 15 residues. V shed 1 base and J shed 7 bases, with 16 bases lying between them. Germline V gives CDR1 SEHNR, CDR2 FQNEAQ (reference sequence). This CDR3 is CASSLEGATGIEAFF. Written as DNA, the CDR3 is TGTGCCAGCAGCTTAGAGGGAGCCACAGGGATTGAAGCTTTCTTT.

This clonotype was counted ten times or more. The chain has TRBV2 and TRBJ1-6; a possible D gene is TRBD1 (5 bases). Between the trimmed V and J ends, which lost 6 bases and 6 bases, there was a span of 12 bases. Germline V CDR1 and CDR2: SNHLY, FYNNEI. The CDR3 contains 14 residues. The CDR3 protein is CASSVTQVNSPLHF. CDR3 nucleotide sequence: TGTGCCAGCAGCGTGACACAGGTTAATTCACCCCTCCACTTT.

There are many counts of this clonotype. The rearrangement joins TRBV7-8 to TRBJ2-7; the D gene is possibly TRBD2 (6 bases). Per the germline V gene, CDR1 is SGHVS and CDR2 is FQNEAQ. The CDR3 has 16 residues. Trimming cost V 0 bases and J 0 bases, with 12 bases left between them. The CDR3 DNA sequence: TGTGCCAGCAGCTTAGCCCGCGGGATCCACTCCTACGAGCAGTACTTC. This encodes CASSLARGIHSYEQYF.

This clonotype was detected ten times or more. The rearrangement links TRBV6-6 to TRBJ2-7; 8 nucleotides match TRBD2. Per the germline V gene, CDR1 is MNHNY and CDR2 is SVGAGI (reference sequence). This CDR3 has 14 amino acids. Trimming took 5 bases from V and 4 from J; bases not matched to a gene: 7. The CDR3 bases are TGTGCCAGCAGTGTAAGCGGGAGTGAGTACGAGCAGTACTTC. This codes for CASSVSGSEYEQYF.

A few counts support this clonotype. This sequence joins TRBV5-8 and TRBJ2-7; possible D gene TRBD2, 7 bases. The V gene lost 4 bases and the J gene lost 6 bases, with 20 bases spanning the gap. Germline assignment: CDR1 SGHTS and CDR2 YDEGEE. The CDR3 length is 15 residues. The CDR3 loop reads CASSPGSTGRGEQYF. As DNA, the CDR3 is TGTGCCAGCAGCCCGGGGTCCACAGGGAGGGGCGAGCAGTACTTC.

As regards this clonotype: A much larger clone lies a single base off, so this may be a read error. This rearrangement joins TRBV7-9 to TRBJ2-2; 7 bases are shared with TRBD1. The CDR3 covers 14 residues. The V gene's germline CDR1 is SEHNR and CDR2 FQNEAQ (reference sequence). The CDR3 nucleotides read TGTGCCAGCAGCTCTCAGGGGGTCACCAGGGAGCTGTTTTTT. It yields the protein CASSSQGVTRELFF. The full variable domain, in which reference TRBV7-9 and TRBJ2-2 provide the parts outside the CDR3, is DTGVSQNPRHKITKRGQNVTFRCDPISEHNRLYWYRQTLGQGPEFLTYFQNEAQLEKSRLLSDRFSAERPKGSFSTLEIQRTEQGDSAMYLCASSSQGVTRELFFGEGSRLTVL.

This clonotype has a count of ten or more. The chain has TRBV19 and TRBJ2-7; 7 nucleotides line up with TRBD1. Germline values: CDR1 LNHDA, CDR2 SQIVND (reference sequence). CDR3 length: 14 residues. The J segment lost 2 bases and the V segment lost 5 bases, leaving 6 bases of the junction unmatched. The CDR3 loop is CASSPPGQPYEQYF. DNA for the CDR3: TGTGCCAGTAGTCCCCCGGGACAGCCCTACGAGCAGTACTTC.

Remarks on this clonotype: A junction end diverges from the germline sequence, so it may reflect a read error. The V and J genes are TRBV6-1 and TRBJ2-7; D could derive from TRBD1 or TRBD2 (5 bases each). Germline lookup yields CDR1 MNHNS and CDR2 SASEGT. The CDR3 length is 14 residues. The CDR3, as DNA: TGTGCTAGCAGTGACTATGGGGGACCCTACGAGCAGTACTTC. The encoded protein is CASSDYGGPYEQYF.

A word on this clonotype: The limits of the CDR3 on the DNA are not certain, so only TCRdb's listed CDR3 is given. J is TRBJ2-7 and V is TRBV7-9; the table's D gene call, TRBD2, was not cross checked with the DNA. The germline gives CDR1 SEHNR, CDR2 FQNEAQ (reference sequence). Including both end residues, the CDR3 is 20 amino acids long. The CDR3 sequence is CASSFYICSARTSGRNEQYF.

With respect to this clonotype: A much larger clone differs by one base, so this may be a read error. The DNA for the CDR3 is TGTGCCAGCAGCTTATCGGGGCAGGGCCCAACAACTAATGGAAAACTGTTTTTT. Its translation: CASSLSGQGPTTNGKLFF. The rearrangement joins TRBV7-2 to TRBJ1-4, with a tentative D call TRBD1 (5 bases). CDR3 length: 18 residues. In germline, CDR1 is SGHTA, CDR2 FQGNSA.

The sample holds a few counts of this clonotype. This chain links TRBV27 with TRBJ1-1, with D perhaps TRBD1 (5 bases). With 6 bases removed from V and 3 bases from J, the gap between germline ends came to 17 bases. Germline V lookup: CDR1 MNHEY, CDR2 SMNVEV (reference sequence). This CDR3 has 15 amino acids. The CDR3 loop is CASSPRDRRDTEAFF. As DNA, the CDR3 is TGTGCCAGCAGCCCTCGGGACCGACGGGACACTGAAGCTTTCTTT.

This clonotype showed up many times. The chain carries TRBV7-8 and TRBJ2-3; no definite D call. The CDR3 sequence is 15 residues long. Germline V gene sequence: CDR1 SGHVS, CDR2 FQNEAQ. The V end lost 1 base, the J end lost 3 bases, and 11 bases lay between the germline ends. The CDR3 loop reads CASSLGDLVTDTQYF. The DNA for the CDR3 is TGTGCCAGCAGCTTAGGGGATTTGGTGACAGATACGCAGTATTTT.

This clonotype was found many times. The chain joins TRBV5-1 to TRBJ1-4; D gene uncertain. Germline V gene lookup returns CDR1 SGHRS and CDR2 YFSETQ. Trimming took 0 bases from V and 5 from J, leaving 11 bases between them. The length of the CDR3 is 15 residues. The CDR3 sequence: CASSLEVAANEKLFF. In DNA, the CDR3 is TGCGCCAGCAGCTTGGAGGTTGCGGCAAATGAAAAACTGTTTTTT.